This T cell receptor (beta chain) was sequenced for a study of regulatory T cells in long-lasting Graves disease. With iRepertoire HTBI primers and Arm-PCR of CDR3 regions, TCR beta libraries were built. TCRdb used MiXCR to reprocess the multiplex PCR reads, holding one entry per CDR3 protein. In the table there are under 500,000 distinct CDR3 sequences, around 21% of which are singletons. Time point defined: persistent/refractory GD, antithyroid drugs over 5 years with positive TRAb. Isolated PBMC RNA provided the starting material for the TCR library. This clonotype was observed many times. This CDR3 has 12 amino acids. Germline values: CDR1 MDHEN, CDR2 SYDVKM. V lost 7 bases and J lost 2, with 8 bases in between.

The specimen was peripheral blood mononuclear cells (PBMCs), collected when the disease was refractory, from a patient treated with antithyroid drugs. The clonotype was recovered from a female donor with Graves disease. This sequence joins TRBV28 and TRBJ2-5; unclear D gene. The CDR3 DNA reads as TGTGCCAGCACCGACGGACAAGAGACCCAGTACTTC. It encodes CASTDGQETQYF.